This T cell receptor (beta chain) is drawn from a study of T cells in localized non-small cell lung cancer (dated by TCRdb to 2018 to 2021). About the study as a whole: T cell repertoires of fewer than 250 early-stage NSCLC patients were analyzed, with tumors being compared against uninvolved tumor-adjacent lungs. The cohort was made up of around 220 treatment-naive NSCLC patients whose localized lung tumors had been resected. The mean age of the NSCLC patients was under 70 years, with 120 to 150 men and 85 to 110 women. Beyond this particular receptor, the publication reports: Uninvolved tumor-adjacent lung showed the highest T cell clonality, higher than tumor, which suggests more focused antigenic responses in the uninvolved tumor-adjacent lung. A median of roughly 58 of the top 100 tumor clones were detected in paired uninvolved adjacent lung, and 25 to 35 of these tumor clones were also found among the top 100 clones of the paired uninvolved adjacent lung. Higher blood T cell density associated with longer overall survival, while higher adjacent-lung clonality associated with shorter survival. Since the design was exploratory, TCR variables were selected using unadjusted p-values with no false-discovery rate correction. Because multi-region tumor sequencing was not done, intratumor heterogeneity could not be ruled out.

TCR beta CDR3 regions were sequenced from DNA using the immunoSEQ Assay. The original pipeline was this. T cell density was computed as TCR beta template counts normalized to usable DNA estimated by amplifying housekeeping genes. The preseqR package was used to estimate richness by extrapolating to 400,000 templates for PBMC samples and to 120,000 templates for tissue samples. Clonality was calculated as one minus Pielou's evenness. To identify tissue-enriched TCRs, differential abundance testing was run on productive amino-acid clonotypes with a minimum total count of 5 and an alpha of 0.1. The Jaccard Index and the Morisita Overlap Index were used to measure how much the repertoires overlapped between compartments. GLIPH clustered TCR beta CDR3s with public tetramer-defined viral CDR3s; viral motifs required at least three viral sequences plus V-gene enrichment. TCRdb took over this immuneACCESS table, retaining in-frame rearrangements with V and J assigned. Such tables are incomplete; in checked studies, under half of the missing clones stem from an unresolved V gene, and the remainder is unexplained. For V, J and clone size, that table is used; D and trimming come from the DNA. The sample yields some 80,000 clones; 80% to 90% were counted once. In total, the top ten clones hold roughly 3% of the sample.

CDR1 KGHSH and CDR2 LQKENI were looked up in the germline V gene. V ends up 3 bases short and J 0 bases short, with an unmatched junction base count of 8. Spanning cysteine to phenylalanine, the CDR3 consists of 17 amino acids. The entry retains the CDR3 DNA only, 51 bases that are in frame from base 1. In the case of this clone: Its antigen specificity is not known. No much larger clone exists at a distance of one base, and base qualities are not known.

At diagnosis, tumor, uninvolved tumor-adjacent lung and peripheral blood were collected and then preserved as a mix of FFPE and fresh-frozen material. Blood samples were analyzed as peripheral blood mononuclear cells for TCR repertoire profiling. This TCR derives from a man aged 35 to 69 with stage I lung adenocarcinoma. The input for sequencing was peripheral blood, taken before any cancer treatment. The chain is encoded by TRBV18 joined to TRBJ1-3; 7 central nucleotides agree with TRBD1. In nucleotides, the sequence is TGTGCCAGCTCACCCGGGGTTGGGACAGCCTCTGGAAACACCATATATTTT. This encodes CASSPGVGTASGNTIYF.